This TCR beta chain was recovered during a study of blood T cells in healthy people across ages (dated by TCRdb to 2014 to 2015). For the study in its entirety: In model experiments, template switching captured about one uniquely barcoded TCR beta cDNA molecule for every two T cells. The study analyzed two additional independent replicas of 1 million unique cDNA reads from the same blood draw for two donors, one aged 18 to 29 and one aged 80 or older. Donors were grouped into four age groups: young (average roughly 15 years), middle-aged (roughly 38), aged (about 60) and long-lived (approximately 81). The study measured age-related changes in TCR beta repertoire diversity using deep sequencing normalized with unique cDNA molecular identifiers.

Trimming at the junction amounts to 3 bases on V and 0 bases on J, and the germline ends lie 12 bases apart. From its cysteine to its phenylalanine, the CDR3 spans 16 amino acids. Only the CDR3 region is kept as DNA, spanning 48 bases read in frame from base 1. Notes on this clonotype: What antigen it recognizes has not been identified. Qualities for individual bases were not recorded, and no much larger clone is one base off.

The donors were about 40 Caucasian individuals from Russia, aged about 6 to 100 years, who were systemically healthy. Approximately 10 milliliters of peripheral blood were collected from each donor into EDTA-treated Vacutainer tubes. Ficoll-Paque density-gradient centrifugation was used to isolate PBMCs, with at least 7 million per sample. Trizol reagent was used to extract total RNA from PBMCs, with at least 5 micrograms per sample. The percentages of naive CD45RAhigh/CD27high T cells were determined by flow cytometry on a PBMC aliquot from every donor. Broader findings and caveats from the paper: Compared with the aged group, the long-lived group had more naive CD4+ T cells, fewer expanded clones and increased TCR diversity, a pattern suggesting age selection. Because the CMV infection status of the donors was unknown, age-related changes in expanded clonotypes may potentially have been confounded. Estimates of total diversity based on one million sequenced T cells were regarded as lower bounds and as underestimates. Because profiling used bulk unsorted PBMCs, naive and antigen-experienced compartments could not be compared conclusively. As age increased, observed TCR beta diversity per million T cells dropped in a roughly linear way, and a significant reduction was already evident by age about 40. A strong correlation was found between observed TCR beta diversity and the percentage of naive T cells measured by flow cytometry.

The library came from 5' RACE. The instrument was an Illumina HiSeq 2500. A second about 6 to 11 cycle PCR used a sample-barcoded 5' primer and a J-beta primer mix. Each TCR beta cDNA molecule received a unique molecular identifier from a template-switch 5' adaptor carrying 12 random nucleotides. Each sample yielded at least 3 million CDR3-containing paired-end reads. All of the RNA was converted into first-strand cDNA using the Mint cDNA synthesis kit, with a TRBC-specific oligonucleotide serving as the primer. After uracil-DNA glycosylase treatment, a first 18-cycle PCR used universal primers M1SS and BC2_uni_R on all cDNA. As for the original processing: Normalization of each sample was performed by random selection of 1 million high-quality reads, each carrying a distinct molecular identifier. Reads with shared molecular identifiers were discarded instead of being binned into consensus sequences. CDR3 identification, clonotype clustering and error correction used MiTCR with a Q25 quality threshold and the strictest error-elimination algorithm. A nonparametric unseen species model with Euler transformation was used to estimate lower-bound total TCR beta diversity. TCRdb's own reprocessing of the public reads used fastp at Q25 and MiXCR and kept productive beta chains. Rows are combined by CDR3 protein, so each entry shows the most common genes and DNA. The V and J calls and clone size come from TCRdb's table, not from the authors' own analysis. This sample gives about 760,000 distinct CDR3 sequences in total; 25% of them show up just once. 9.4% of the sample lies in the top ten.

The same data also went into a second study, on T cells of mothers and their children. In that second paper, the authors write: Nine systemically healthy Caucasian individuals served as donors, namely three mothers together with their six children. cDNA synthesis used all of the extracted RNA, with 1.5 ug of RNA in each 15 ul reaction. Sample barcodes and 2-4 random nucleotides were added via the M1S primer in the second PCR. Over 8.5 million TCR beta CDR3 reads were obtained for each mother, and some 3.1 million reads were obtained for each child. TCR recombination output is similarly shaped by thymic selection in related and unrelated pairs, with a minor effect exerted by inherited differences. Related mother-child pairs always showed normalized repertoire overlap that was slightly higher than in unrelated mother-child pairs, though the difference was never significant. No persistent microchimeric T cell clones were found, with a detection sensitivity of approximately 100 clones per million clonotypes. Deep NGS was used in the study to compare the TCR beta repertoires of mothers and children and to look for features that separate related mother-child pairs from unrelated individuals. The mean age was 40 +/- 4 years for the mothers and about 10 +/- 4 years for the children. After adapters were ligated using NEBNext reagents, the libraries underwent 100+100 nt paired-end sequencing on an Illumina HiSeq 2000. Mother and child libraries were prepared a month apart and sequenced in separate runs to prevent cross-contamination. Each donor had between about 500,000 and 2,100,000 distinct TCR beta clonotypes identified. Naive TCR beta clonotypes were estimated from low-frequency clonotypes matched to each donor's FACS-determined naive share, without sorting.

The rearrangement combines TRBV12-3 or TRBV12-4 with TRBJ2-1, with TRBD2 tentatively as D gene (6 bases match). The TCR sequence derives from a boy aged 10-17 years in good health. Sequencing was performed on blood. The CDR3 reads CASSFPGEPSYNEQFF. At the DNA level, the sequence is TGTGCCAGCAGTTTTCCGGGGGAGCCCTCCTACAATGAGCAGTTCTTC.